Sequencing of this T cell receptor (beta chain) was carried out in a study of identical twins. The study, taken as a whole, reports: Excess low generation probability was seen in twin-shared out-of-frame alpha sequences. Twin pairs had excess sharing that was weaker in beta out-of-frame sequences.

TCRdb called the 5' RACE reads again in MiXCR, with one record for every CDR3 protein. The sample has approximately 620,000 distinct CDR3 sequences, more than 6.5% seen once; the top ten hold around 0.98%. This clonotype was seen only a few times. The antigen remains unidentified. The CDR3 sequence is 16 residues long. V lost 4 bases and J 4 bases, leaving 18 bases between the germline ends. Germline CDR1 reads LGHDT; CDR2 reads YNNKEL (reference sequence). The data were also submitted as part of a second study, on yellow fever vaccine responses in identical twins.

The rearrangement links TRBV3-1 to TRBJ2-3, with D possibly TRBD1 on 5 matching bases. The material sequenced was PBMCs. The TCR comes from a woman under 30 in good health. The CDR3, as DNA: TGTGCCAGCAGCCGAGGTCTCGTCTTAGGGGCAGATACGCAGTATTTT. Translating gives CASSRGLVLGADTQYF.